This T cell receptor beta chain came from a study of shared T cell receptors in the human thymus. Clones were sequenced by immunoSEQ multiplex PCR, and TCRdb holds only the in-frame ones, with some missing. In the table there are 720,000 or so clones, 80% to 90% of which are singletons. The CDR3 is 13 amino acids. Trimming shortened V by 6 bases and J by 10 bases, and 18 bases separated the two germline ends. Germline assignment: CDR1 SNHLY and CDR2 FYNNEI. These data were also filed under a second study, of human thymus T cells. That report notes: Infants served as donors; they were healthy and Finnish and were having corrective surgery for congenital heart defects. Thymus tissue was removed during corrective cardiac surgery. Gene usage for V and J segments appeared biased in thymic and blood repertoires. Thymic repertoires overlap heavily among unrelated individuals, related research has reported.

The TCR was taken from a girl under three years old with a congenital heart defect. The sequencing input was thymocytes. The rearrangement uses TRBV2 and TRBJ1-1, with TRBD1 as a possible D gene (6 bases). CDR3 nucleotides: TGTGCCAGCAGCGAGGGGCAGGGGATACGAGCTTTCTTT. This sequence encodes CASSEGQGIRAFF. Full variable domain (rest looked up from reference TRBV2 and TRBJ1-1): EPEVTQTPSHQVTQMGQEVILRCVPISNHLYFYWYRQILGQKVEFLVSFYNNEISEKSEIFDDQFSVERPDGSNFTLKIRSTKLEDSAMYFCASSEGQGIRAFFGQGTRLTVV.